The present TCR beta chain was sequenced within a study of T cell responses to AZD1222 COVID-19 vaccine. Findings and caveats of the study: Baseline seropositivity occurred in only a handful of AZD1222 recipients. Increased Spike-specific TCR breadth and depth were observed after two AZD1222 doses. It should be noted that donors were predominantly white British and more often female, and clonal diversity was possibly underestimated. Vaccine-associated CD4 TCRs spanned spike, dominant at 160-218 and 743-854.

The CDR3 covers 12 residues. Germline-derived CDR1 and CDR2 are MDHEN and SYDVKM. Trimming took off 5 bases at V and 4 bases at J, with 8 bases between the two ends. Comment on this clone: Its target is not known.

Only in-frame clones appear in the TCRdb table, and some are missing; sequencing was by immunoSEQ multiplex PCR. In the table there are roughly 80,000 clones, roughly 87% of which are singletons. The sequences come from peripheral blood, collected on day 0 of MenACWY control vaccination. The source of this sequence is an adult in good health. The chain couples TRBV28 to TRBJ1-2; unclear D gene. Here the CDR3 reads CASSALGYGYTF. CDR3 nucleotides: TGTGCCAGCAGTGCGTTAGGCTATGGCTACACCTTC.